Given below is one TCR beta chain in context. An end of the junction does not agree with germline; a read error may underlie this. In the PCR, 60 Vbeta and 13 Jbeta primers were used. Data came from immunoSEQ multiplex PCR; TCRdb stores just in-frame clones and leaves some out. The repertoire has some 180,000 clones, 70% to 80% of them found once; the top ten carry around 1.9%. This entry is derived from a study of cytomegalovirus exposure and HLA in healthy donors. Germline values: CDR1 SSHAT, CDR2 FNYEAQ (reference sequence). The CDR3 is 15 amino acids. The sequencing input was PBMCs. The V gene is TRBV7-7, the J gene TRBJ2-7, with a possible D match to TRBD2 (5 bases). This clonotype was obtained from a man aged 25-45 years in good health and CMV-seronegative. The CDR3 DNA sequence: TGTGCTAGCAGCTTACGAACGGGAACCACCTACGAGCAGTACTTC. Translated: CASSLRTGTTYEQYF.